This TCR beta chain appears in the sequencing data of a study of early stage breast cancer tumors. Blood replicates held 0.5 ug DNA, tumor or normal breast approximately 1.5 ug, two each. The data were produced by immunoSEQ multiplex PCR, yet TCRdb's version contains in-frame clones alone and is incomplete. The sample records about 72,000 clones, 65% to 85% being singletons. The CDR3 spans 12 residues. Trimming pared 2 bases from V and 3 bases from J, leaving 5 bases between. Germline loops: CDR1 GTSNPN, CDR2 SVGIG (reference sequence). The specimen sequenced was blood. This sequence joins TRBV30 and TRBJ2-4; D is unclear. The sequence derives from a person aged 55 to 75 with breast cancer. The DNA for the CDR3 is TGTGCCTGGAGTACAGACAAAAACATTCAGTACTTC. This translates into CAWSTDKNIQYF.